The 10 T cell receptor beta chains presented below share a single source sample, sequenced in a study of regulatory T cells in long-lasting Graves disease. According to the study, TCR beta libraries were built with iRepertoire HTBI primers and CDR3-region Arm-PCR. TCRdb ran MiXCR on the multiplex PCR reads and lists one entry per CDR3 protein. The sample records hundreds of thousands of distinct CDR3 sequences, roughly 21% being singletons. Noted time point: persistent/refractory GD, antithyroid drugs over 5 years with positive TRAb. RNA extracted from PBMCs served as the sequencing template. Sequenced here: peripheral blood mononuclear cells (PBMCs), sampled when the disease was refractory, from a patient treated with antithyroid drugs. These TCRs come from a female donor with Graves disease.

This clonotype was recorded at least ten times. This chain joins TRBV6-1 and TRBJ2-5, with D perhaps assigned TRBD1 or TRBD2 (6 bases each). The V end was cut by 2 bases, the J end by 1 base, with 11 bases between. Germline V gene lookup returns CDR1 MNHNS and CDR2 SASEGT. The length of the CDR3 is 15 residues. The CDR3: CASSELGGIQETQYF. The CDR3 coding sequence is TGTGCCAGCAGTGAACTAGGGGGGATCCAAGAGACCCAGTACTTC.

A note on this clonotype: A far larger clone is only one base removed, so a read error is likely. The gene calls are TRBV19 and TRBJ1-1, with D unresolved. The ends were cut back, 9 bases at V and 6 bases at J, with 20 bases in the middle. CDR3 length: 14 amino acids. The germline CDR1 and CDR2 sequences are LNHDA and SQIVND (reference sequence). This CDR3 is CASGLTSAAAEAFF. The CDR3 bases are TGTGCCAGCGGCTTAACCTCCGCCGCGGCTGAAGCTTTCTTT.

This clonotype was observed a few times. This chain links TRBV2 with TRBJ1-4; TRBD1 agrees at 11 bases. V dropped 8 bases and J dropped 5; count of bases not matched to a gene: 4. The CDR3 loop spans 14 amino acids. Germline V gene sequence: CDR1 SNHLY, CDR2 FYNNEI. Here the CDR3 DNA reads TGTGCCAGCCACCGGGACAGGGGGAATGAAAAACTGTTTTTT. It is translated as CASHRDRGNEKLFF.

There are a few counts of this clonotype. At one boundary the junction diverges from the germline segment, which might be a read error. V usage is TRBV5-1 and J usage is TRBJ1-2, with TRBD1 identical over 7 bases. Germline lookup yields CDR1 SGHRS and CDR2 YFSETQ. This CDR3 has 14 residues. The CDR3 region is CASRGDSSNYGHTF. DNA of the CDR3: TGCGCCAGCAGAGGGGACAGTTCTAACTATGGCCACACCTTC.

This rearrangement joins TRBV6-1 to TRBJ2-7; tentative D call: TRBD1 (6 bases). The CDR3 runs 12 residues. Germline V gene lookup returns CDR1 MNHNS and CDR2 SASEGT. V was pared by 6 bases and J by 6 bases, with 12 bases between. The CDR3 loop is CASRETGLEQYF. The CDR3 DNA sequence: TGTGCCAGCAGAGAGACAGGTCTCGAGCAGTACTTC.

The chain carries TRBV7-9 and TRBJ2-5; 13 bases agree with TRBD2. The germline CDR1 and CDR2 sequences are SEHNR and FQNEAQ (reference sequence). The CDR3 runs 15 residues. With V trimmed by 3 bases and J by 4 bases, 2 bases remained unmatched. CDR3 sequence reads: CASSLGLAGLETQYF. In DNA, the CDR3 is TGTGCCAGCAGCTTGGGACTAGCGGGACTAGAGACCCAGTACTTC.

The V and J genes are TRBV7-6 and TRBJ1-1; D unresolved. The CDR3 runs 14 residues. Germline V gives CDR1 SGHVS, CDR2 FNYEAQ. Deletions cut 5 bases from V and 6 bases from J, with 16 bases between. The CDR3 here is CASSPGSFGAEAFF. The DNA for the CDR3 is TGTGCCAGCAGCCCGGGCAGCTTCGGCGCTGAAGCTTTCTTT.

Only a few counts were recorded for this clonotype. The J gene is TRBJ1-1, the V gene TRBV25-1; D is unresolved. This CDR3 is 13 amino acids long. Trimming shortened V by 7 bases and J by 4 bases, and 13 bases separated the two germline ends. Germline V CDR1 and CDR2: MGHDK, SYGVNS. The CDR3 region is CASKGHHPTEAFF. CDR3 sequence (DNA): TGTGCCAGCAAGGGCCATCATCCCACTGAAGCTTTCTTT.

V gene TRBV6-2 or TRBV6-3 combines with J gene TRBJ2-6, with D unclear. V was cut by 2 bases and J by 0 bases, with 5 bases left in between. This CDR3 region has 15 residues. Looked up from germline, CDR1 is MNHEY and CDR2 is SVGEGT. The DNA of the CDR3 is TGTGCCAGCAGTTACGGTGCCTCTGGGGCCAACGTCCTGACTTTC. This gives the protein CASSYGASGANVLTF.

This clonotype was detected many times. This CDR3 is CSAQNRQDEQYF. DNA for the CDR3: TGCAGTGCTCAAAATCGACAGGACGAGCAGTACTTC. The V gene is TRBV20-1, the J gene TRBJ2-7; a weak D match, TRBD1 (6 bases). The CDR3 extends over 12 amino acids. CDR1 and CDR2 from the germline V gene are DFQATT and SNEGSKA (reference sequence). Trimming took off 5 bases at V and 5 bases at J, with 13 bases between the two ends.